One sample yielded the 25 T cell receptor beta chains listed below, sequenced in a study of blood T cell repertoires in COVID-19. Libraries were prepared by immunoSEQ multiplex PCR; TCRdb keeps only in-frame clonotypes and omits some of them. Of about 120,000 clones detected, 80% to 90% appear once; the ten largest clones hold around 3.5%. Sequences were obtained from peripheral blood. These receptors all come from a man between 35 and 55 years old with acute or convalescent COVID-19.

The genes are TRBV6-5 and TRBJ2-3; possible D gene TRBD1, 6 bases. CDR1 is MNHEY, CDR2 SVGAGI, per germline. This CDR3 comprises 14 residues. V lost 6 bases and J lost 6, with 16 bases in between. CDR3 protein: CASSQDRVEDTQYF. CDR3 bases: TGTGCCAGCAGCCAGGACAGAGTAGAGGATACGCAGTATTTT.

The V call is TRBV12-5, the J call TRBJ2-2, with D possibly being TRBD1 (6 bases). Between the trimmed V and J ends, which lost 5 bases and 1 base, there was a span of 14 bases. CDR1 and CDR2 from the germline V gene are LGHNT and FRNRAP. The CDR3 covers 16 residues. The CDR3 is CASGTGQLLNTGELFF. DNA for the CDR3: TGTGCTAGTGGTACAGGACAGCTTTTGAACACCGGGGAGCTGTTTTTT.

This clone was counted between two and nine times. The chain combines TRBV23-1 with TRBJ1-4; a weak D match, TRBD1 (6 bases). TRBV23-1 is reported as an ORF; its role is uncertain. V was clipped by 4 bases and J by 4 bases, with 13 bases between them. The CDR3 has 15 residues. The CDR3 region is CASSLLRQDNEKLFF. CDR3 bases: TGCGCCAGCAGTCTATTGAGACAGGATAATGAAAAACTGTTTTTT.

This clone has a handful of counts. CDR3 sequence (DNA): TGTGCCAGTAGTATAGGACAGGGTTACTCTGGGGCCAACGTCCTGACTTTC. Protein sequence: CASSIGQGYSGANVLTF. The rearrangement joins TRBV19 to TRBJ2-6, with 7 bases identical to TRBD1. Germline V gives CDR1 LNHDA, CDR2 SQIVND (reference sequence). This CDR3 region has 17 residues. Trimming took 1 base from V and 0 from J; bases not matched to a gene: 3. The full variable domain, rest sourced from reference TRBV19 and TRBJ2-6, is DGGITQSPKYLFRKEGQNVTLSCEQNLNHDAMYWYRQDPGQGLRLIYYSQIVNDFQKGDIAEGYSVSREKKESFPLTVTSAQKNPTAFYLCASSIGQGYSGANVLTFGAGSRLTVL.

The J gene is TRBJ1-1, the V gene TRBV4-3; D unclear. Germline CDR1 and CDR2: LGHNA and YSLEER. Trimming removed 4 bases from V and 6 bases from J, with 15 bases in between. The CDR3 length is 14 residues. This CDR3 reads CASSPSLQPAEAFF. The CDR3 DNA reads TGCGCCAGCAGCCCGTCTCTACAGCCTGCTGAAGCTTTCTTT.

The rearrangement joins TRBV2 to TRBJ2-2, with 8 bases fitting TRBD1. Trimming took 3 bases from V and 2 from J; bases not matched to a gene: 11. This CDR3 spans 18 amino acids. Germline loops: CDR1 SNHLY, CDR2 FYNNEI. The CDR3 coding sequence is TGTGCCAGCAGTGATTCCAGGGGGCTTTGGAGTAACACCGGGGAGCTGTTTTTT. Amino acids: CASSDSRGLWSNTGELFF.

The gene calls are TRBV11-2 and TRBJ2-3, with D tentatively TRBD2 (6 bases). The V gene lost 5 bases and the J gene lost 2 bases, with 8 bases spanning the gap. The CDR3 contains 13 residues. Germline V CDR1 and CDR2: SGHAT, FQNNGV. The CDR3 loop reads CASSLDYTDTQYF. The CDR3 DNA reads TGTGCCAGCAGCCTGGACTACACAGATACGCAGTATTTT.

CDR3 sequence reads: CATFGTGAYEQYF. The DNA of the CDR3 is TGTGCCACCTTTGGGACAGGCGCCTACGAGCAGTACTTC. This chain connects TRBV25-1 to TRBJ2-7, with TRBD1 identical over 8 bases. The germline gives CDR1 MGHDK, CDR2 SYGVNS. Trimming cost V 10 bases and J 2 bases; bases outside gene matches: 7. The CDR3 runs to 13 residues.

The chain joins TRBV5-1 to TRBJ2-6; the D is unclear. Germline loops: CDR1 SGHRS, CDR2 YFSETQ. Trimming removed 5 bases at V and 0 bases at J, with 6 bases between. CDR3 size: 14 residues. The CDR3 region is CASRGSSGANVLTF. The CDR3 coding sequence is TGCGCCAGCAGGGGCAGCTCTGGGGCCAACGTCCTGACTTTC. The whole variable domain, filled in from reference TRBV5-1 and TRBJ2-6, reads KAGVTQTPRYLIKTRGQQVTLSCSPISGHRSVSWYQQTPGQGLQFLFEYFSETQRNKGNFPGRFSGRQFSNSRSEMNVSTLELGDSALYLCASRGSSGANVLTFGAGSRLTVL.

This clone came up a few times. The CDR3 sequence is CASSLIASPTDTQYF. CDR3 coding DNA: TGCGCCAGCAGCTTAATAGCGTCCCCCACAGATACGCAGTATTTT. The rearrangement uses TRBV5-1 and TRBJ2-3; perhaps TRBD2 as D (5 bases). From germline, CDR1 is SGHRS and CDR2 YFSETQ. V shed 2 bases and J shed 2 bases, with 12 bases lying between them. This CDR3 is 15 amino acids long.

This clone has just a few counts. V and J are TRBV30 and TRBJ1-6; no reliable D call. The germline V and J ends were trimmed by 4 bases and 0 bases, with 10 bases remaining between them. The CDR3 length is 15 residues. Germline V gene data show CDR1 as GTSNPN and CDR2 as SVGIG (reference sequence). CDR3: CAWNAGSSYNSPLHF. The DNA for the CDR3 is TGTGCCTGGAATGCGGGGAGCTCCTATAATTCACCCCTCCACTTT.

The rearrangement uses TRBV6-1 and TRBJ2-1, with 7 nucleotides matching TRBD1. J lost 5 bases, V lost 6 bases, and 4 bases had no gene match. CDR1 and CDR2 (germline): MNHNS, SASEGT. The CDR3 spans 13 residues. CDR3 sequence reads: CASRQGVNNEQFF. CDR3 in DNA: TGTGCCAGCAGGCAGGGGGTAAACAATGAGCAGTTCTTC.

The genes are TRBV30 and TRBJ2-5, with D maybe TRBD1 (6 bases). The CDR3 sequence is 12 residues long. Germline V gene lookup returns CDR1 GTSNPN and CDR2 SVGIG (reference sequence). V lost 5 bases and J lost 1, with 8 bases in between. The CDR3 sequence is CAWGQIQETQYF. The CDR3 nucleotides are TGTGCCTGGGGACAGATCCAAGAGACCCAGTACTTC.

The gene calls are TRBV9 and TRBJ2-1, with 11 bases matching TRBD2. In germline, CDR1 is SGDLS, CDR2 YYNGEE. V shed 5 bases, J shed 4 bases, and the junction held 2 bases outside the gene matches. This CDR3 contains 14 residues. As DNA, the CDR3 is TGTGCCAGCAGTCTAGCGGGGGGTTACAATGAGCAGTTCTTC. It encodes CASSLAGGYNEQFF.

V gene TRBV24-1 combines with J gene TRBJ2-3; unclear D gene. Per the germline V gene, CDR1 is KGHDR and CDR2 is SFDVKD. Trimming took 3 bases from V and 1 from J, leaving 16 bases between them. CDR3 length equals 17 residues. The CDR3 reads CATSDPQPRLGTDTQYF. In nucleotides, the CDR3 is TGTGCCACCAGTGATCCCCAACCTAGACTCGGCACAGATACGCAGTATTTT.

This CDR3 is CASSPTGGSYNEQFF. The CDR3 region has the DNA TGTGCCAGCAGCCCGACGGGGGGATCCTACAATGAGCAGTTCTTC. The V and J genes are TRBV7-6 and TRBJ2-1, with TRBD2 matching 7 bases. Germline lookup yields CDR1 SGHVS and CDR2 FNYEAQ. The CDR3 has 15 residues. Trimming cost V 5 bases and J 1 base; bases outside gene matches: 5.

The chain employs TRBV19 and TRBJ1-2; 9 bases are shared with TRBD1. Germline V gene data show CDR1 as LNHDA and CDR2 as SQIVND (reference sequence). The ends lost 5 bases at V and 5 bases at J; junction bases unmatched: 3. The CDR3 spans 13 residues. CDR3 loop: CASSRTGEYGYTF. CDR3 DNA: TGTGCCAGTAGTCGGACAGGGGAATATGGCTACACCTTC.

The gene calls are TRBV4-3 and TRBJ2-5; 8 bases line up with TRBD1. CDR1 is LGHNA, CDR2 YSLEER, per germline. The length of the CDR3 is 16 residues. The trim removed 0 bases at V and 5 bases at J, leaving 8 bases unmatched. The CDR3 coding sequence is TGCGCCAGCAGCCAAGATTTTAACAGGGGGAGGGAGACCCAGTACTTC. As protein: CASSQDFNRGRETQYF.

This clone was recorded once. The chain links TRBV10-3 to TRBJ1-2; TRBD1 matches 7 bases. The J segment lost 0 bases and the V segment lost 10 bases, leaving 11 bases of the junction unmatched. The CDR3 runs 15 residues. The germline CDR1 and CDR2 sequences are ENHRY and SYGVKD. In DNA, the CDR3 is TGTGCCACCCACCGGGACAGAAGCACTAACTATGGCTACACCTTC. This gives the protein CATHRDRSTNYGYTF.

V usage is TRBV12-5 and J usage is TRBJ1-1; D is undetermined. Trimming left V 5 bases short and J 1 base short, with 8 bases between. Germline V gene lookup returns CDR1 LGHNT and CDR2 FRNRAP. There are 13 residues in the CDR3. The CDR3: CASGPSWNTEAFF. CDR3 nucleotides: TGTGCTAGTGGTCCTTCCTGGAACACTGAAGCTTTCTTT.

The count of this clone is one. The genes are TRBV6-5 and TRBJ1-1; D is unclear. This CDR3 is built from 15 residues. Per germline, CDR1 MNHEY and CDR2 SVGAGI. Trimming stripped 8 bases from V and 3 bases from J, with 19 bases between. In DNA form, the CDR3 reads TGTGCCAGCCGACCTTTTCGGGTTTTGGACACTGAAGCTTTCTTT. Translating it yields CASRPFRVLDTEAFF.

The gene calls are TRBV6-5 and TRBJ2-6, with D perhaps TRBD2 (6 bases). CDR3 size: 15 residues. CDR1 and CDR2 (germline): MNHEY, SVGAGI. Trimming removed 6 bases at V and 0 bases at J, with 9 bases between. CDR3 coding DNA: TGTGCCAGCAGGACGGGAGACTCTGGGGCCAACGTCCTGACTTTC. Protein product: CASRTGDSGANVLTF.

This sequence joins TRBV4-1 and TRBJ2-7; TRBD1 is a possible D gene (8 bases). CDR3 length: 14 amino acids. CDR1 and CDR2 (germline): MGHRA, YSYEKL. Trimming took off 5 bases at V and 3 bases at J, with 14 bases between the two ends. CDR3 region: CASSTYRGGYEQYF. Written as DNA, the CDR3 is TGCGCCAGCAGCACATACAGGGGGGGCTACGAGCAGTACTTC.

The chain joins TRBV18 to TRBJ2-7; 10 bases align to TRBD2. J was trimmed by 4 bases and V by 1 base; bases with no gene match: 4. Germline V CDR1 and CDR2: KGHSH, LQKENI. The CDR3 extends over 15 amino acids. CDR3 residues: CASSPQISGGYEQYF. Here the CDR3 DNA reads TGTGCCAGCTCACCACAGATTAGCGGGGGGTACGAGCAGTACTTC. The full variable domain, in which reference TRBV18 and TRBJ2-7 provide the parts outside the CDR3, is NAGVMQNPRHLVRRRGQEARLRCSPMKGHSHVYWYRQLPEEGLKFMVYLQKENIIDESGMPKERFSAEFPKEGPSILRIQQVVRGDSAAYFCASSPQISGGYEQYFGPGTRLTVT.

J is TRBJ1-1 and V is TRBV12-1; the table's D call of TRBD1 was not tested on the DNA. TRBV12-1 is described as a pseudogene. The CDR3 has 13 amino acids. The CDR3 loop is CASRPTVSTEAFF. CDR3 nucleotides: TGTGCCAGCAGGCCTACAGTCTCCACTGAAGCTTTCTTT.